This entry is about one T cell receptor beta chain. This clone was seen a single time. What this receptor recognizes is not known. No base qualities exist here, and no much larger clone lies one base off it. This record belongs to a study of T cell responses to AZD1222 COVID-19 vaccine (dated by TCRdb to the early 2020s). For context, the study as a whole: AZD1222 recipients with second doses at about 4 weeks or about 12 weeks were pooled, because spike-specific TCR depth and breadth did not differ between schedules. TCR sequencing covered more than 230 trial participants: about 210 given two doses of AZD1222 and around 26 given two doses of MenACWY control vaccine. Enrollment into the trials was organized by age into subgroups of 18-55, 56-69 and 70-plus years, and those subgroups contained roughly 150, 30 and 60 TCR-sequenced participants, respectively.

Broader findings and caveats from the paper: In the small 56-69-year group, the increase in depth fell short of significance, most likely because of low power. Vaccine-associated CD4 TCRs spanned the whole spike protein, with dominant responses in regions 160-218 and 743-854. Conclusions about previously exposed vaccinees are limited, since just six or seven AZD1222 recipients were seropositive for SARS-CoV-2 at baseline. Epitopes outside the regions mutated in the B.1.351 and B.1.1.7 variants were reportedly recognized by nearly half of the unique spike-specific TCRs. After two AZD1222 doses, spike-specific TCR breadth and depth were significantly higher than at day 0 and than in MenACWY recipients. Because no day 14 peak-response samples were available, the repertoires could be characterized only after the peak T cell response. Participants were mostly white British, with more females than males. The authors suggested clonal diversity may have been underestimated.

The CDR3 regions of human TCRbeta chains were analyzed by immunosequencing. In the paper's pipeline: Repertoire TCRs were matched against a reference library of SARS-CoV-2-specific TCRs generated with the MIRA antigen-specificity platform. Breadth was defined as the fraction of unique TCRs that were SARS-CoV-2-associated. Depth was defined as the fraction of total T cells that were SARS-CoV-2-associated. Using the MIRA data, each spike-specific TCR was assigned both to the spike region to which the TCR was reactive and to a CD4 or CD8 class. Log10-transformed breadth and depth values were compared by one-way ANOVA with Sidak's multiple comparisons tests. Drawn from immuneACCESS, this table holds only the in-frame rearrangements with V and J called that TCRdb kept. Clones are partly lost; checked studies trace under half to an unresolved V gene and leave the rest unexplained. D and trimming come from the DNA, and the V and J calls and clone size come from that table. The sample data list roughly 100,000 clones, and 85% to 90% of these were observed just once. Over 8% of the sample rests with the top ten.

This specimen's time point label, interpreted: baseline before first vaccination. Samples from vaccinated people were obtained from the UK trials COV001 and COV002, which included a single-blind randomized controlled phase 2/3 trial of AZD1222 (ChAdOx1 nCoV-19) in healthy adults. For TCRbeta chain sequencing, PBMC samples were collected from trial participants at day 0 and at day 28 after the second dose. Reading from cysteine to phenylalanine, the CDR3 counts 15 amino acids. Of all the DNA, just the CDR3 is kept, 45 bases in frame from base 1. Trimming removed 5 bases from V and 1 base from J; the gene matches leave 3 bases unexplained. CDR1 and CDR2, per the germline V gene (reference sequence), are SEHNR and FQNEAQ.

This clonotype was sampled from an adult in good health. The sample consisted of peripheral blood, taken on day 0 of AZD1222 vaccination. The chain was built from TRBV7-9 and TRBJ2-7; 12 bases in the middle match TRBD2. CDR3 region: CASSVLAGGSYEQYF. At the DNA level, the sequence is TGTGCCAGCAGCGTTCTAGCGGGAGGGTCCTACGAGCAGTACTTC.